This T cell receptor beta chain originates from a study of regulatory T cells in long-lasting Graves disease. Building of the TCR beta libraries involved iRepertoire HTBI primers and Arm-PCR of CDR3 regions. One entry per CDR3 protein results from TCRdb running MiXCR on the multiplex PCR reads. This sample has a few hundred thousand distinct CDR3 sequences, with 13% found just once. Time point here: newly diagnosed GD, antithyroid drugs for less than 3 months. RNA extracted from PBMCs served as the sequencing template. Germline loops: CDR1 DFQATT, CDR2 SNEGSKA (reference sequence). The V segment lost 2 bases and the J segment 5 bases; nucleotides outside the gene matches: 6. This CDR3 spans 15 amino acids. This clonotype was counted at least ten times. These sequences were also reported in another study, on T cells in Graves' hyperthyroidism and ophthalmopathy. That study reports: Stable hyperthyroidism: no ophthalmopathy progression over 18 months of follow-up. Among the patients, aged 18 to 65, hyperthyroidism was newly diagnosed and had lasted under 2 months. The HTBI primer set was used in a first-round RT-PCR of the TCR CDR3.

The chain has TRBV20-1 and TRBJ2-5; 12 positions match TRBD2. The source was peripheral blood mononuclear cells (PBMCs), collected at new diagnosis, from a patient treated with antithyroid drugs. The clonotype originates from a man under 40 with Graves disease. In DNA form, the CDR3 reads TGCAGTGCTAGACTAGCGGGAGGGTTCAGGGAGACCCAGTACTTC. Translating gives CSARLAGGFRETQYF.